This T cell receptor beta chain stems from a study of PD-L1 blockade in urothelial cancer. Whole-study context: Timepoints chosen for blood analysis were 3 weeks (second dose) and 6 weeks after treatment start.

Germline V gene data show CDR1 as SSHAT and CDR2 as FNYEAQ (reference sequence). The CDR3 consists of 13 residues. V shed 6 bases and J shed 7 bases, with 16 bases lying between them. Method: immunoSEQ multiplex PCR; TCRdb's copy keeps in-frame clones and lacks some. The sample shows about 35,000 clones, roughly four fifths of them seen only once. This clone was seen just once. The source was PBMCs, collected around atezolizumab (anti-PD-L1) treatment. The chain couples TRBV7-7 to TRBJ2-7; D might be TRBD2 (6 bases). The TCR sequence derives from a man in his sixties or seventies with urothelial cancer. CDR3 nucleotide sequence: TGTGCCAGCAGTCCAACCCAGGGAGGTGAGCAGTACTTC. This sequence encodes CASSPTQGGEQYF.